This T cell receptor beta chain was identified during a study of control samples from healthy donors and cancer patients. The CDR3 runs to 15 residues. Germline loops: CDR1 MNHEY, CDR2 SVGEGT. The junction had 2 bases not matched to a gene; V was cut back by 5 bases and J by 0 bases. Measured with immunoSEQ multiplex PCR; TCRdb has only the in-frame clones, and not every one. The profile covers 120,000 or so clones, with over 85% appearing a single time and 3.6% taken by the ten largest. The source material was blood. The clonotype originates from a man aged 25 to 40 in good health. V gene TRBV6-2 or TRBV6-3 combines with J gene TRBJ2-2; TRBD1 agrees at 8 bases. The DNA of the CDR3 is TGTGCCAGCAGTGACAGGGGCCCGAACACCGGGGAGCTGTTTTTT. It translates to CASSDRGPNTGELFF.